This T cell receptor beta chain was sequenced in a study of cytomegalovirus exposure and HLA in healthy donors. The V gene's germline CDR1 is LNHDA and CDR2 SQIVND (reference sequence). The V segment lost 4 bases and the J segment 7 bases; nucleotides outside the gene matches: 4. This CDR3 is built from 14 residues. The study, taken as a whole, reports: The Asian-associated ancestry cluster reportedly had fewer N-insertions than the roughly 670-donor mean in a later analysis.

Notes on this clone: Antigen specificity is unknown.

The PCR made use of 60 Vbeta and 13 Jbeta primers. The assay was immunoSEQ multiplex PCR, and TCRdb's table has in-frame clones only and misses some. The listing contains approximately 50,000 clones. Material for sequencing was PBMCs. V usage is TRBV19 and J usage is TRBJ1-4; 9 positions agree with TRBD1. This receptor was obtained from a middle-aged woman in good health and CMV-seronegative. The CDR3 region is CASSTGQGGEKLFF. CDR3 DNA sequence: TGTGCCAGTAGTACGGGACAGGGAGGTGAAAAACTGTTTTTT.